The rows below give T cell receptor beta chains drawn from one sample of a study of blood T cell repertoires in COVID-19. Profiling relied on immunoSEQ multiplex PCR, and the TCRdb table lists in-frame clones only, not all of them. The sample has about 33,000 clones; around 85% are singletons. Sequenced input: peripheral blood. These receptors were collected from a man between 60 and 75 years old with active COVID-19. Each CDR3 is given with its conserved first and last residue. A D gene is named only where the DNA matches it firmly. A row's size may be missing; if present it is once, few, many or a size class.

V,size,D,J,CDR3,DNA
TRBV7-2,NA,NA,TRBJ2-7,CASSPNWSGYEQYF,TGTGCCAGCAGTCCCAATTGGTCGGGATACGAGCAGTACTTC
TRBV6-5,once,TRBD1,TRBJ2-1,CASSTWTGGYNEQFF,TGTGCCAGCAGTACTTGGACAGGGGGCTACAATGAGCAGTTCTTC
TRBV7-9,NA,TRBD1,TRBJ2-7,CASSPWPGTATYEQYF,TGTGCCAGCAGCCCCTGGCCCGGGACAGCGACCTACGAGCAGTACTTC
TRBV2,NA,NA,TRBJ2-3,CASNFRGDTQYF,TGTGCCAGCAATTTCAGGGGCGATACGCAGTATTTT
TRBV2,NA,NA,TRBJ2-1,CASVRGTNNEQFF,TGTGCCAGCGTACGGGGAACTAACAATGAGCAGTTCTTC
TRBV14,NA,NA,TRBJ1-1,CASSQPGMNTEAFF,TGTGCCAGCAGCCAGCCGGGGATGAACACTGAAGCTTTCTTT
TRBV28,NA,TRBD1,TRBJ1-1,CASSTTGWNTEAFF,TGTGCCAGCAGTACGACAGGGTGGAACACTGAAGCTTTCTTT
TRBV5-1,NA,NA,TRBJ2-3,CASSFDQGTDTQYF,TGCGCCAGCAGCTTCGACCAGGGCACAGATACGCAGTATTTT
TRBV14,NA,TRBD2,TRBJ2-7,CASSQTLAAYEQYF,TGTGCCAGCAGCCAGACACTAGCGGCCTACGAGCAGTACTTC
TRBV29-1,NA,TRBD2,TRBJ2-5,CSVGGLVNKQETQYF,TGCAGCGTTGGCGGACTAGTGAATAAACAAGAGACCCAGTACTTC
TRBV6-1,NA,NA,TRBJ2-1,CASSEAPYLYNEQFF,TGTGCCAGCAGTGAAGCTCCCTATCTCTACAATGAGCAGTTCTTC
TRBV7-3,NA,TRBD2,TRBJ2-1,CASSPQAGVTYNEQFF,TGTGCCAGCAGCCCCCAAGCGGGAGTGACCTACAATGAGCAGTTCTTC
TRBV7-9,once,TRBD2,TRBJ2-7,CASSSPRASGDYEQYF,TGTGCCAGCAGCTCCCCCCGGGCTAGCGGGGATTACGAGCAGTACTTC
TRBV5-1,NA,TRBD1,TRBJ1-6,CASSPDQGGVSPLHF,TGCGCCAGCAGCCCTGACCAGGGGGGAGTTTCACCCCTCCACTTT
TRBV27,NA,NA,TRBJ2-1,CASSLRPWVAADNEQFF,TGTGCCAGCAGTTTACGGCCCTGGGTAGCAGCAGACAATGAGCAGTTCTTC
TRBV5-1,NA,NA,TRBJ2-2,CASSLAVSGTTGELFF,TGCGCCAGCAGCTTGGCTGTTAGCGGAACCACCGGGGAGCTGTTTTTT
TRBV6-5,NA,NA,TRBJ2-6,CASRVPGAGANVLTF,TGTGCCAGCAGGGTACCGGGGGCTGGGGCCAACGTCCTGACTTTC
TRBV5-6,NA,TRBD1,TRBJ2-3,CASSLYRGPKISTDTQYF,TGTGCCAGCAGCTTGTATAGGGGGCCCAAGATTAGCACAGATACGCAGTATTTT
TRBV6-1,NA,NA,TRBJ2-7,CASSEALTGTYEQYF,TGTGCCAGCAGTGAAGCGCTAACAGGTACCTACGAGCAGTACTTC
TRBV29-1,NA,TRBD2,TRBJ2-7,CSVGLGGRTNEQYF,TGCAGCGTTGGTCTAGGCGGGAGAACCAACGAGCAGTACTTC
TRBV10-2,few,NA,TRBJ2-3,CASSDDRDSSSDTQYF,TGCGCCAGCAGTGACGACCGAGACAGCAGTTCAGATACGCAGTATTTT
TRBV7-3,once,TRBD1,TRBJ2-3,CASSLTRTGRTDTQYF,TGTGCCAGCAGCTTAACCAGGACAGGGAGGACAGATACGCAGTATTTT